These T cell receptor delta chains were read from a single sample in a study of gamma-delta T cells after stem cell transplantation. TCRdb called clones anew from the RT-PCR reads with CATT. The sample has around 1,700 delta-chain clones; roughly a third are singletons. Specimen: gamma-delta T cells. The receptors shown here come from a human donor. It is not recorded whose cells these are; they may come from a transplant donor. Both conserved end residues are part of each CDR3. D genes are given only for firm matches. Only some rows state a clone size, as once, few, many or a class for expanded clones.

D gene: TRDD3
V gene: TRDV2
J gene: TRDJ1
clone size: NA
CDR3 DNA: TGTGCCTGTGACTCCCTTACTGGGGGGGAGTACACCGATAAACTCATCTTT
CDR3 protein: CACDSLTGGEYTDKLIF

D gene: NA
V gene: TRDV2
J gene: TRDJ1
clone size: NA
CDR3 DNA: TGTGCCTGTGACACCGTATCGCCGGCTGAAAATAATGGTGGGCCAGGGACCGATAAACTCATCTTT
CDR3 protein: CACDTVSPAENNGGPGTDKLIF

D gene: NA
V gene: TRDV2
J gene: TRDJ3
clone size: NA
CDR3 DNA: TGTGCCTGTGACACCGCTGGGGAAATCTCCTGGGACACCCGACAGATGTTTTTC
CDR3 protein: CACDTAGEISWDTRQMFF

D gene: TRDD3
V gene: TRDV2
J gene: TRDJ1
clone size: few
CDR3 DNA: TGTGCCTGTGACATGATGATGGGGGATACCGATAAACTCATCTTT
CDR3 protein: CACDMMMGDTDKLIF

D gene: TRDD3
V gene: TRDV2
J gene: TRDJ1
clone size: NA
CDR3 DNA: TGTGCCTGTGACCCCGTACTGGGGGATACGCCCCAGTCGAACACCGATAAACTCATCTTT
CDR3 protein: CACDPVLGDTPQSNTDKLIF

D gene: NA
V gene: TRDV2
J gene: TRDJ1
clone size: large
CDR3 DNA: TGTGCCTGTGACACCCTTCCTACGGTACTGGGGGCTTCTAACACCGATAAACTCATCTTT
CDR3 protein: CACDTLPTVLGASNTDKLIF

D gene: TRDD3
V gene: TRDV1
J gene: TRDJ1
clone size: few
CDR3 DNA: TGTGCTCTTGGGTATTGCGGGACCTCACTTGCACTGGGGGAACGGCCCCAGTACACCGATAAACTCATCTTT
CDR3 protein: CALGYCGTSLALGERPQYTDKLIF

D gene: TRDD3
V gene: TRDV2
J gene: TRDJ1
clone size: medium-sized
CDR3 DNA: TGTGCCTGTGACCGTTTGGGGGATAAAGGCGAGTACACCGATAAACTCATCTTT
CDR3 protein: CACDRLGDKGEYTDKLIF

D gene: NA
V gene: TRDV2
J gene: TRDJ1
clone size: NA
CDR3 DNA: TGTGCCTGTGACACCGTATCGACGGCTGAAAATACTGGCTGGCCAGGGACCTATAAACTCATCTTT
CDR3 protein: CACDTVSTAENTGWPGTYKLIF

D gene: NA
V gene: TRDV2
J gene: TRDJ1
clone size: NA
CDR3 DNA: TGTGCCTGTGACACCGCGGAAAGCCCCAAGGGGGGGGTCCCGTACCACACCTATAAACTCATCTTT
CDR3 protein: CACDTAESPKGGVPYHTYKLIF

D gene: NA
V gene: TRDV2
J gene: TRDJ1
clone size: medium-sized
CDR3 DNA: TGTGCCTGTGACACCTTACGGGTACGCGATAAACTCATCTTT
CDR3 protein: CACDTLRVRDKLIF

D gene: TRDD3
V gene: TRDV2
J gene: TRDJ3
clone size: medium-sized
CDR3 DNA: TGTGCCTGTGACACCCCCAGCCTACCCACTGGGGGACGAGTCACCTGGGACACCCGACAGATGTTTTTC
CDR3 protein: CACDTPSLPTGGRVTWDTRQMFF

D gene: NA
V gene: TRDV2
J gene: TRDJ3
clone size: few
CDR3 DNA: TGTGCCTGTGATGACGTGGTAGTAAAGGACTGGACAGAGAACACCTGGGACACCCGACAGATGTTTTTC
CDR3 protein: CACDDVVVKDWTENTWDTRQMFF

D gene: TRDD3
V gene: TRDV2
J gene: TRDJ1
clone size: few
CDR3 DNA: TGTGCCTGTGACACTCTTTCTGCTGGGGGATACGCGGTGGGCACCGATAAACTCATCTTT
CDR3 protein: CACDTLSAGGYAVGTDKLIF

D gene: TRDD3
V gene: TRDV2
J gene: TRDJ1
clone size: NA
CDR3 DNA: TGTGCCTGTGACACTCTTACTGGGGGATATGACCGGTACACCGATAAACTCATCTTT
CDR3 protein: CACDTLTGGYDRYTDKLIF

D gene: TRDD3
V gene: TRDV2
J gene: TRDJ1
clone size: few
CDR3 DNA: TGTGCCTGTGACGCAGTCCCGTTACTGGGGGATAACACCGATAAACTCATCTTT
CDR3 protein: CACDAVPLLGDNTDKLIF

D gene: TRDD3
V gene: TRDV2
J gene: TRDJ1
clone size: few
CDR3 DNA: TGTGCCTGTGACCGAGTACTGGGGGATACGCAGTACACCGATAAACTCATCTTT
CDR3 protein: CACDRVLGDTQYTDKLIF

D gene: TRDD3
V gene: TRDV2
J gene: TRDJ1
clone size: medium-sized
CDR3 DNA: TGTGCCTGTGACACGGTACTGGGGGATCCTCTACTGTACACCGATAAACTCATCTTT
CDR3 protein: CACDTVLGDPLLYTDKLIF

D gene: NA
V gene: TRDV1
J gene: TRDJ1
clone size: NA
CDR3 DNA: TGTGCTCTTGGGGAACTGGGTTTCTTCCTAAGGCCGCCTGGGGGCTGGATGGGAGTAGGTACTTCCTACACCGATAAACTCATTTTT
CDR3 protein: CALGELGFFLRPPGGWMGVGTSYTDKLIF

D gene: NA
V gene: TRDV2
J gene: TRDJ1
clone size: NA
CDR3 DNA: TGTGCCTGTGACACCATCGGGGGTCTCGATAAACTCATCTTT
CDR3 protein: CACDTIGGLDKLIF

D gene: TRDD3
V gene: TRDV2
J gene: TRDJ1
clone size: NA
CDR3 DNA: TGTGCCTGTGACACGATACTGGGGGATAGAGGGTACACCGATAAACTCATCTTC
CDR3 protein: CACDTILGDRGYTDKLIF

D gene: NA
V gene: TRDV2
J gene: TRDJ2
clone size: NA
CDR3 DNA: TGTGCCTGTGACACTTTAACTAATGGGGGGTTGACCGCACAACTCTTCTTT
CDR3 protein: CACDTLTNGGLTAQLFF

D gene: NA
V gene: TRDV2
J gene: TRDJ1
clone size: NA
CDR3 DNA: TGTGCCTGTGACACCGTTGGCACTGGGATAACACTTGGCACCGATAAACTCATCTTT
CDR3 protein: CACDTVGTGITLGTDKLIF

D gene: TRDD3
V gene: TRDV2
J gene: TRDJ1
clone size: large
CDR3 DNA: TGTGCCTGTGACACGCTTTCTGGGGGATACGCAGGCCAGGCCGATAAACTCATCTTT
CDR3 protein: CACDTLSGGYAGQADKLIF

D gene: NA
V gene: TRDV2
J gene: TRDJ1
clone size: NA
CDR3 DNA: TGTGCCTGCAAATCCCTGGGGTCCACCGATAAACTCATCTTT
CDR3 protein: CACKSLGSTDKLIF

D gene: TRDD3
V gene: TRDV2
J gene: TRDJ3
clone size: NA
CDR3 DNA: TGTGCCTGTGACACGCTGGGGGGAAGAGGTAATGGCGATGGAACCTGGGACACCCGACAGATGTTTTTC
CDR3 protein: CACDTLGGRGNGDGTWDTRQMFF

D gene: TRDD3
V gene: TRDV2
J gene: TRDJ1
clone size: NA
CDR3 DNA: TGTGCCTGTGACACCGTAACTGGGGGACTCACCGATAAACTCATCTTT
CDR3 protein: CACDTVTGGLTDKLIF